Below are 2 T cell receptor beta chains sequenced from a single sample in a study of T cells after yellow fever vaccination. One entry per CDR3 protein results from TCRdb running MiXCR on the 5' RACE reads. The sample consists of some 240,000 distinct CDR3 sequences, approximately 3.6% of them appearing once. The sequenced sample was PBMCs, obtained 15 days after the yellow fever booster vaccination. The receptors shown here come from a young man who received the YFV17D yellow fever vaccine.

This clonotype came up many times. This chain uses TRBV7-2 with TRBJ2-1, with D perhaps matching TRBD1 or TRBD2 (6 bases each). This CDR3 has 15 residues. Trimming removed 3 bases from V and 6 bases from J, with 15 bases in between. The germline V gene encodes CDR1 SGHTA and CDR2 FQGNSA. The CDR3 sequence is CASSFGGGVVNEQFF. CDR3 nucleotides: TGTGCCAGCAGCTTCGGGGGCGGGGTGGTCAATGAGCAGTTCTTC.

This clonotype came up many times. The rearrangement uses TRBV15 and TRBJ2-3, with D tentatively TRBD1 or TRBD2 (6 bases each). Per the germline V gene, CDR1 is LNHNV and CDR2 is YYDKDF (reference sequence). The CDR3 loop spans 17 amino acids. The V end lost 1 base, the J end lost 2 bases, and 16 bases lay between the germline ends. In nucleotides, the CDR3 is TGTGCCACCAGCAGAGGGGGGAACGGGGGCCTCACAGATACGCAGTATTTT. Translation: CATSRGGNGGLTDTQYF.